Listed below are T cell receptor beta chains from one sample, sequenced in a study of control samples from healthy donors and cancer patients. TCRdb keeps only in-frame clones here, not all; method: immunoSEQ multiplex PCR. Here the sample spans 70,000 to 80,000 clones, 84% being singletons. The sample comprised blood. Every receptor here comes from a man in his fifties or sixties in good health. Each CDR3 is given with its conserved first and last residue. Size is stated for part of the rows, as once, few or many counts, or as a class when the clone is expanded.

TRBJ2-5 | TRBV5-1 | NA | CASRISGSGQETQYF
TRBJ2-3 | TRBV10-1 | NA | CASTYIRDFHSTDTQYF
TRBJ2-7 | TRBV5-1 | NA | CASSLLVSGSGSSYEQYF
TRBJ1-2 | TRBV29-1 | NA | CSVAQGAGNYGYTF
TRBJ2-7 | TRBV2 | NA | CASRVRPISYEQYF
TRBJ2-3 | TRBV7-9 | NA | CASSLGRFGAASTDTQYF
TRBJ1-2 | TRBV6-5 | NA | CASETGGYYGYTF
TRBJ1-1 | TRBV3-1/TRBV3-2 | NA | CASSQEGINTEAFF
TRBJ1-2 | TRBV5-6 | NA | CASSLWDAGYTF
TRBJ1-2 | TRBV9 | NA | CASSVRPGANYGYTF
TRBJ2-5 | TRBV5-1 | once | CASSLSQGQGTQYF
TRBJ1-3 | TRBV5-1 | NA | CASSLAPVGNTIYF
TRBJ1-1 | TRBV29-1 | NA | CSVAGEVINTEAFF
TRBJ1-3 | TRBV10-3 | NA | CAITSSSGLSGNTIYF
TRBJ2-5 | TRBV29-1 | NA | CSVQRLAGGGETQYF
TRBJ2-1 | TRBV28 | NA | CASSLPLGQGAIHEQFF
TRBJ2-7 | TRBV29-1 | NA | CSVEGTGAPREQYF
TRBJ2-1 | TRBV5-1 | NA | CASSARPVAGPGNEQFF
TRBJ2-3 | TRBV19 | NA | CASSIDGASGRADTQYF
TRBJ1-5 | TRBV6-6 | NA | CASSFRDGTGQPQHF
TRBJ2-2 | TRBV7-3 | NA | CASSPQTHSGELFF
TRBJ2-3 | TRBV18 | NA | CASSPTSGTSTDTQYF
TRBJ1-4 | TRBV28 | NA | CASSSPSGQEGYEKLFF
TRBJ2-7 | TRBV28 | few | CASSSPTGGLAYEQYF
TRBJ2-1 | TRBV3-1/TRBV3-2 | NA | CASSQATGRVDEQFF
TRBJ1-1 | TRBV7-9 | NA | CASSKGQLTTNTEAFF
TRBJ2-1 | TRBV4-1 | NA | CASSQANINLYNEQFF
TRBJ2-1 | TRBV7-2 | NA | CASSLFSVRLRSSYNEQFF
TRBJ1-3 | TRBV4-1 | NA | CASSPGHYISGNTIYF
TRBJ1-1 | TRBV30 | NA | CAWGSNTEAFF
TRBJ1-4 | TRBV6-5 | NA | CASSQWRGEEKLFF
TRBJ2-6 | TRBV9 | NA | CASSGRTGRSSGANVLTF
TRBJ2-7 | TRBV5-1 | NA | CASSISDLSYEQYF
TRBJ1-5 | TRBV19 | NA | CASSILRRDRTYYSNQPQHF
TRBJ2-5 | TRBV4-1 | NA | CASSHGTGQETQYF
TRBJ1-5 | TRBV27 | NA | CASSFRDDQPQHF
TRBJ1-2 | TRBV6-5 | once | CASYINPYGYTF
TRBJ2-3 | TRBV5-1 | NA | CASSLISGSSTDTQYF
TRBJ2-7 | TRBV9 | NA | CASSVGAGLADYSYEQYF
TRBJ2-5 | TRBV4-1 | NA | CASSQEWVIDRETQYF
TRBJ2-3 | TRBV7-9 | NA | CASSLDREETDTQYF
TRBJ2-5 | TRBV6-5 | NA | CATSTGGGGETQYF
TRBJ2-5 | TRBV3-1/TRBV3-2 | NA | CASSQDRQSYGRTQYF
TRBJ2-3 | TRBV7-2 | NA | CASSLDSPNTDTQYF
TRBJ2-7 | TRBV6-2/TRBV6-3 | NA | CASSPQGYEQYF
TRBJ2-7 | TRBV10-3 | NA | CAIGGRRSYEQYF
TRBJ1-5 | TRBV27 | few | CASSLTVGSNQPQHF
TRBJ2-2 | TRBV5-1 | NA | CASSLLAGDGELFF
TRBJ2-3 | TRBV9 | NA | CASSVGAGGSTDTQYF